These 16 T cell receptor beta chains share one sample of origin, sequenced in a study of T cell changes during pregnancy in multiple sclerosis. The protocol was immunoSEQ multiplex PCR, while the TCRdb copy is restricted to in-frame clones and leaves out a portion. The repertoire has 20,000 to 25,000 clones, approximately 86% of them found once; the top ten carry about 13%. This material consisted of CD8+ T cells from peripheral blood mononuclear cells, taken in the first trimester of pregnancy. The source of these receptors is a female donor in good health, enrolled as a control in a pregnancy study.

The chain couples TRBV19 to TRBJ2-1; D is possibly TRBD2 (5 bases). The germline CDR1 and CDR2 sequences are LNHDA and SQIVND (reference sequence). This CDR3 is 15 amino acids long. Trimming left V 6 bases short and J 6 bases short, with 18 bases between. Written as DNA, the CDR3 is TGTGCCAGTAGCCCCCTTGAGGGTCTGGCCAATGAGCAGTTCTTC. Protein sequence: CASSPLEGLANEQFF.

The chain recombines TRBV28 with TRBJ2-1; tentatively, D is TRBD2 (5 bases). The CDR3 contains 17 residues. Germline lookup yields CDR1 MDHEN and CDR2 SYDVKM. V lost 6 bases, J lost 4 bases, and 22 bases lay in between. This chain's CDR3 is CASSPPTRGTSYNEQFF. As DNA, the CDR3 is TGTGCCAGCAGCCCACCCACCCGGGGAACTTCTTACAATGAGCAGTTCTTC.

The rearrangement joins TRBV2 to TRBJ2-3; tentative D call: TRBD1 (7 bases). V was shortened by 7 bases and J by 6 bases, with 26 bases between the two germline ends. The CDR3 has 17 amino acids. Germline V gene sequence: CDR1 SNHLY, CDR2 FYNNEI. The CDR3 DNA sequence: TGTGCCAGCAACGAACGGCCCTCGGCGGAGGGGGCGGATACGCAGTATTTT. It specifies CASNERPSAEGADTQYF.

The J gene is TRBJ1-2, the V gene TRBV14; D gene unclear. Germline CDR1 and CDR2: SGHDN and FVKESK. The CDR3 spans 13 residues. V gave up 2 bases and J gave up 1 base, with 5 bases separating them. CDR3 amino acids: CASSQSINYGYTF. Written as DNA, the CDR3 is TGTGCCAGCAGCCAATCTATTAACTATGGCTACACCTTC.

V gene TRBV28 combines with J gene TRBJ1-2; D is uncertain. Germline V gives CDR1 MDHEN, CDR2 SYDVKM. The CDR3 spans 13 residues. Trimming removed 7 bases from V and 1 base from J, with 10 bases in between. The CDR3 nucleotides read TGTGCCAGCACCCCAGGTTATAACTATGGCTACACCTTC. Its protein is CASTPGYNYGYTF.

This clone has only one observation. The chain employs TRBV28 and TRBJ2-3, with 8 bases that match TRBD2. This CDR3 is 15 amino acids long. Germline values: CDR1 MDHEN, CDR2 SYDVKM. The J segment lost 6 bases and the V segment lost 5 bases, leaving 10 bases of the junction unmatched. As DNA, the CDR3 is TGTGCCAGCAGTGAAGCCCGGGGGGGCGAGGATACGCAGTATTTT. Translation gives CASSEARGGEDTQYF.

This sequence joins TRBV28 and TRBJ1-6, with a tentative D call TRBD1 (5 bases). CDR1 and CDR2 (germline): MDHEN, SYDVKM. V shed 4 bases and J shed 2 bases, with 12 bases lying between them. The CDR3 covers 16 residues. As DNA, the CDR3 is TGTGCCAGCAGTTCCGGGACTTCCACCTATAATTCACCCCTCCACTTT. It codes for CASSSGTSTYNSPLHF.

The J gene is TRBJ2-3, the V gene TRBV7-3; TRBD1 matches 7 bases. The CDR3 extends over 14 amino acids. With V trimmed by 5 bases and J by 5 bases, 7 bases remained unmatched. The germline V gene has CDR1 SGHTA and CDR2 FQGTGA. CDR3 in amino acids: CASSGDHRGDTQYF. DNA for the CDR3: TGTGCCAGCAGCGGGGACCACAGGGGAGATACGCAGTATTTT.

This clone came up a few times. This chain joins TRBV28 and TRBJ1-5; TRBD1 agrees at 9 bases. The germline V gene encodes CDR1 MDHEN and CDR2 SYDVKM. V lost 4 bases to trimming and J lost 6 bases; unmatched junction nucleotides: 7. The CDR3 runs 15 residues. The CDR3 DNA is TGTGCCAGCAGTTCCGGGACAGGGTCTGTTCAGCCCCAGCATTTT. It is translated as CASSSGTGSVQPQHF.

This rearrangement joins TRBV2 to TRBJ2-2; D not certain. CDR1 SNHLY and CDR2 FYNNEI come from the germline V gene. This CDR3 comprises 15 residues. Between the trimmed V and J ends, which lost 4 bases and 1 base, there was a span of 10 bases. CDR3 nucleotide sequence: TGTGCCAGCAGTGCCGAAACATGGAACACCGGGGAGCTGTTTTTT. It yields the protein CASSAETWNTGELFF.

J is TRBJ2-5 and V is TRBV10-2, with 8 bases that match TRBD2. The germline V gene encodes CDR1 WSHSY and CDR2 SAAADI. There are 14 residues in the CDR3. With 0 bases clipped from V and 9 bases from J, the junction kept 6 bases outside the gene matches. The CDR3 DNA follows: TGCGCCAGCAGTGAGTCGAAGTCTAGCGGGCCCCAGTACTTC. Encoded protein: CASSESKSSGPQYF.

The CDR3: CASSEGSGLYNEQFF. CDR3 sequence (DNA): TGTGCCAGCAGTGAGGGTAGCGGGCTCTACAATGAGCAGTTCTTC. V usage is TRBV6-4 and J usage is TRBJ2-1; 7 nucleotides line up with TRBD2. The J segment lost 3 bases and the V segment lost 3 bases, leaving 5 bases of the junction unmatched. Germline CDR1 and CDR2: MRHNA and SNTAGT. The CDR3 has 15 amino acids.

The chain has TRBV27 and TRBJ2-7; no definite D call. CDR1 is MNHEY and CDR2 is SMNVEV in the germline V gene (reference sequence). CDR3 length equals 14 residues. Deletions cut 4 bases from V and 2 bases from J, with 12 bases between. CDR3 bases: TGTGCCAGCAGTTCGTTTGCAGGCCCCTACGAGCAGTACTTC. Translated, it gives CASSSFAGPYEQYF.

This clone is classed as medium-sized. The chain is built from TRBV5-1 and TRBJ2-5; 11 nucleotides agree with TRBD2. This CDR3 is 17 amino acids long. Per the germline V gene, CDR1 is SGHRS and CDR2 is YFSETQ. With 0 bases clipped from V and 3 bases from J, the junction kept 7 bases outside the gene matches. The CDR3 spells CASSLGLAGGREETQYF. The CDR3 DNA sequence: TGCGCCAGCAGCTTGGGGCTAGCGGGGGGAAGAGAAGAGACCCAGTACTTC.

The CDR3 DNA sequence: TGTGCCAGCAGAAGACTTGAAGGCCAAGAGACCCAGTACTTC. Protein product: CASRRLEGQETQYF. This chain joins TRBV6-5 and TRBJ2-5; no firm D call. The V and J ends lost 6 bases and 1 base respectively, with 12 bases between them. This CDR3 spans 14 amino acids. Germline V gene data show CDR1 as MNHEY and CDR2 as SVGAGI.

The chain joins TRBV15 to TRBJ2-1; the D gene is possibly TRBD2 (5 bases). Germline V lookup: CDR1 LNHNV, CDR2 YYDKDF (reference sequence). This CDR3 has 13 amino acids. V was trimmed by 3 bases and J by 6 bases, leaving 9 bases between them. The CDR3 loop reads CATSSGLSNEQFF. In nucleotides, the CDR3 is TGTGCCACCAGCAGTGGACTGAGCAATGAGCAGTTCTTC.